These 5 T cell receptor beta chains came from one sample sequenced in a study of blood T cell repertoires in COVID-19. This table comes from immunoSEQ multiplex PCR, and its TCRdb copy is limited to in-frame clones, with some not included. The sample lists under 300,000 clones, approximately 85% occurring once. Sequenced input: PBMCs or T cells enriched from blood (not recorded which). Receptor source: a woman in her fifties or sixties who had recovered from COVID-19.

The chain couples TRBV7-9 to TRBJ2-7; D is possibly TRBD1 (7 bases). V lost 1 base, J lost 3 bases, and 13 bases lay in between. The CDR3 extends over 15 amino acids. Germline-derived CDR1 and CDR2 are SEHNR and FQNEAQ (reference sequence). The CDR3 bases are TGTGCCAGCAGCTTAGGGGTCAGGGGGGTCTACGAGCAGTACTTC. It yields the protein CASSLGVRGVYEQYF. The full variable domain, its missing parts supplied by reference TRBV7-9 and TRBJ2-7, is DTGVSQNPRHKITKRGQNVTFRCDPISEHNRLYWYRQTLGQGPEFLTYFQNEAQLEKSRLLSDRFSAERPKGSFSTLEIQRTEQGDSAMYLCASSLGVRGVYEQYFGPGTRLTVT.

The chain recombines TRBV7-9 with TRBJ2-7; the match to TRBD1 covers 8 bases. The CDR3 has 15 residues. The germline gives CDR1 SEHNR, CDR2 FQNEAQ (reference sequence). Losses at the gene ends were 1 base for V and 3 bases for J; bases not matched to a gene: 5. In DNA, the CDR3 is TGTGCCAGCAGCTTAGAGGGGACAGGCTACTACGAGCAGTACTTC. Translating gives CASSLEGTGYYEQYF.

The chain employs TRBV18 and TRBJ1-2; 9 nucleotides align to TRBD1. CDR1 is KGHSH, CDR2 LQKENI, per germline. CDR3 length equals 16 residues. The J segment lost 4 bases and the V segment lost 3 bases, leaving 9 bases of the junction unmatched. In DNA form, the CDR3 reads TGTGCCAGCTCACCTCCTAAGGGACAGGGAAGCTATGGCTACACCTTC. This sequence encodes CASSPPKGQGSYGYTF.

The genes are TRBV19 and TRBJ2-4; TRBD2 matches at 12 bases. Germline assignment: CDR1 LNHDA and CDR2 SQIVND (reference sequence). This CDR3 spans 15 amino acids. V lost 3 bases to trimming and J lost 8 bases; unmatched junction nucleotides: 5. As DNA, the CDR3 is TGTGCCAGTAGTATGAGTTCTAGCGGGAGGGACATTCAGTACTTC. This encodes CASSMSSSGRDIQYF.

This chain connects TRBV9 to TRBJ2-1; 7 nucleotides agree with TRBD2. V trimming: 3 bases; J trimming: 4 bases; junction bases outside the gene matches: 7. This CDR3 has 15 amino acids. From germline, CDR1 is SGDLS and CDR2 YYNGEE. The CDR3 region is CASSDLADLYNEQFF. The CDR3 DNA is TGTGCCAGCAGCGACCTAGCGGATCTATACAATGAGCAGTTCTTC.